Listed below are T cell receptor beta chains from one sample, sequenced in a study of T-cell reconstitution after alpha-beta-depleted transplantation in children. From the PCR reads, TCRdb called clonotypes with MiXCR, one entry per CDR3 protein. The sample yields about 300,000 distinct CDR3 sequences, roughly 7.8% seen once. The sample here was peripheral blood, taken 360 days after TCRalphabeta/CD19-depleted stem cell transplant. The receptors were sampled from a female patient aged 2-9 years who had a stem cell transplant for Fanconi anemia, so the T cells may come from the graft donor. Each CDR3 is given with its conserved first and last residue. Each record gives: D gene, V gene, J gene, clone size, CDR3 DNA, CDR3 protein. The D gene is left open where the match is weak. A clone size is listed for some rows: how often the clone was seen (once, few, many), or a class if it is expanded.

>-|TRBV20-1|TRBJ1-5|few
TGCAGTGCCCAAATCTCGACAGATAGCAATCAGCCCCAGCATTTT
CSAQISTDSNQPQHF
>TRBD2|TRBV20-1|TRBJ2-7|many
TGCAGTGCTAGACCGGGACTAGCCTACGAGCAGTACTTC
CSARPGLAYEQYF
>TRBD2|TRBV6-2/TRBV6-3|TRBJ2-7|-
TGTGCCAGCAGTTGGAGCGGGATAGTCAACGAGCAGTACTTC
CASSWSGIVNEQYF
>TRBD1|TRBV11-2|TRBJ1-4|-
TGTGCCAGCAGCTTAGCCACAGGGGGCACAGGAGATGAAAAACTGTTTTTT
CASSLATGGTGDEKLFF
>TRBD1|TRBV4-2|TRBJ2-3|few
TGTGCCAGCAGCTACTCGGAGACGGGACAGGGTCATACGCAGTATTTT
CASSYSETGQGHTQYF
>TRBD1|TRBV20-1|TRBJ1-5|many
TGCAGTGCTGCGGGACAGGGGAATCAGCCCCAGCATTTT
CSAAGQGNQPQHF
>-|TRBV4-2|TRBJ2-5|many
TGTGCCAGCAGCCAAGCGAGCCAAGAGACCCAGTACTTC
CASSQASQETQYF
>TRBD1|TRBV9|TRBJ2-1|many
TGTGCCAGCAGCGGGACAGGGGGCAATGAGCAGTTCTTC
CASSGTGGNEQFF
>TRBD1|TRBV2|TRBJ1-5|-
TGTGCCAGCGGCGGGGACAGGGTCAATCAGCCCCAGCATTTT
CASGGDRVNQPQHF
>-|TRBV20-1|TRBJ1-5|many
TGCAGTGCTAGACGGGATAGCAATCAGCCCCAGCATTTT
CSARRDSNQPQHF
>TRBD1|TRBV2|TRBJ1-1|few
TGTGCCAGCAGCGCAACAAGGACAGGGGGACGAATGAACACTGAAGCTTTCTTT
CASSATRTGGRMNTEAFF
>TRBD1|TRBV5-6|TRBJ2-5|-
TGTGCCAGCAGCCTCGACAGGGCCCCGACCCAGTACTTC
CASSLDRAPTQYF
>-|TRBV6-1|TRBJ2-1|-
TGTGCCAGCACCCTCTCCGGCGGGGCTAGCGAGTACAATGAGCAGTTCTTC
CASTLSGGASEYNEQFF
>-|TRBV12-3/TRBV12-4|TRBJ2-1|few
TGTGCCAGCAGTAAGACACGTATCAATGAGCAGTTCTTC
CASSKTRINEQFF
>TRBD2|TRBV7-3|TRBJ2-1|many
TGTGCCAGCAGCTTACTAGCGGGCAATGAGCAGTTCTTC
CASSLLAGNEQFF
>-|TRBV5-5|TRBJ2-7|many
TGTGCCAGCAGCTTGGATCTGAGGTTTAGGGACCGCGAGTACTTC
CASSLDLRFRDREYF
>-|TRBV7-2|TRBJ1-5|many
TGTGCCAGCAGCTTCCAGGACGGATTGAATCAGCCCCAGCATTTT
CASSFQDGLNQPQHF
>TRBD2|TRBV7-7|TRBJ2-2|many
TGTGCCAGCAGCGCTACTAGCGGGATCGGGGAGCTGTTTTTT
CASSATSGIGELFF
>TRBD2|TRBV12-3/TRBV12-4|TRBJ2-1|many
TGTGCCAGCAGTCCGACTAGCGGGGGGGCTGGTGAGCAGTTCTTC
CASSPTSGGAGEQFF
>TRBD1|TRBV7-9|TRBJ1-2|few
TGTGCCAGCAGCCTACCGGACAGGCGGATCTCCTTC
CASSLPDRRISF
>TRBD1|TRBV20-1|TRBJ1-3|many
TGCAGTGCTGGGACAGGGGGCGCCAGGCCTGGAAACACCATATATTTT
CSAGTGGARPGNTIYF
>-|TRBV3-1|TRBJ1-1|-
TGTGCCAGCAGCCCTCAGGGTGGGATCGACACTGAAGCTTTCTTT
CASSPQGGIDTEAFF
>-|TRBV5-1|TRBJ2-7|-
TGCGCCAGCAGCTTGGACAACCCGGGGCTCGGATACGAGCAGTACTTC
CASSLDNPGLGYEQYF
>TRBD2|TRBV4-1|TRBJ2-7|many
TGCGCCAGCAGCACTTGGGCTAGCGGCGAATCCTACGAGCAGTACTTC
CASSTWASGESYEQYF